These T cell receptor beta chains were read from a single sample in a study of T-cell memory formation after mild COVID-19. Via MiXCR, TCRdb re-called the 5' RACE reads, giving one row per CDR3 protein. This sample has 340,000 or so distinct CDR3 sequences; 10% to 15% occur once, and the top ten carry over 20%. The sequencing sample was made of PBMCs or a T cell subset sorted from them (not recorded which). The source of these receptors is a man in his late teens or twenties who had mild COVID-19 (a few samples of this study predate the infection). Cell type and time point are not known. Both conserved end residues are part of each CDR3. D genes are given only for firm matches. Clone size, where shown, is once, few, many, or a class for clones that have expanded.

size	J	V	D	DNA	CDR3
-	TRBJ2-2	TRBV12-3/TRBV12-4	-	TGTGCCAGCACCCTTAGGGCGGTGAACACCGGGGAGCTGTTTTTT	CASTLRAVNTGELFF
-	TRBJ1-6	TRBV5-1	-	TGCGCCAGCAGCTTGAGGGAAACTAATTCACCCCTCCACTTT	CASSLRETNSPLHF
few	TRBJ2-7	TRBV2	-	TGTGCCAGCAGTGCCACGGTTGTCCACGAGCAGTACTTC	CASSATVVHEQYF
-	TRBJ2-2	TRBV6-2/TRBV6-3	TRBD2	TGTGCCAGCAGTTACTCTACTAGCGGGACCGGGGAGCTGTTTTTT	CASSYSTSGTGELFF
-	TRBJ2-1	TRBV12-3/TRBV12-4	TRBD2	TGTGCCAGTCAGCTAGCGGGGGGGCGGGATGAGCAGTTCTTC	CASQLAGGRDEQFF
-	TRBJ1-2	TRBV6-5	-	TGTGCCAGCAGTTACTCTAGAACTAACTATGGCTACACCTTC	CASSYSRTNYGYTF
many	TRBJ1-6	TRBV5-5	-	TGTGCCAGCAGCATCACAGGGATCGATTCACCCCTCCACTTT	CASSITGIDSPLHF
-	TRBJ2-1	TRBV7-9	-	TGTGCCAGCAGCTTTACTCGGAATGAGCAGTTCTTC	CASSFTRNEQFF
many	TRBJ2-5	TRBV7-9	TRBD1	TGTGCCAGCAGCTCAACTGACAGGGACGAGACCCAGTACTTC	CASSSTDRDETQYF
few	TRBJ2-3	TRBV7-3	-	TGTGCCAGCTCCCCGGGACACAGCACAGATACGCAGTATTTT	CASSPGHSTDTQYF
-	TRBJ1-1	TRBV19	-	TGTGCCACCCAGCCCTTCGAGACACACGCTGAAGCTTTCTTT	CATQPFETHAEAFF
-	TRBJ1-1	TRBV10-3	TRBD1	TGTGCCATCAGTGGTACAGGGGCCATGAACACTGAAGCTTTCTTT	CAISGTGAMNTEAFF
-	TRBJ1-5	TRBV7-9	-	TGTGCCAGCAGCTTAGTTGATGGTCAGCCCCAGCATTTT	CASSLVDGQPQHF
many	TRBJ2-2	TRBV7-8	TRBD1	TGTGCCAGCAGCGAGCAGGGGGCAAGCGCCGGGGAGCTGTTTTTT	CASSEQGASAGELFF
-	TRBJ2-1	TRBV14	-	TGTGCCAGCAGCCAAGATCGCGTCTACAATGAGCAGTTCTTC	CASSQDRVYNEQFF
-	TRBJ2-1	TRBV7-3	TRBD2	TGTGCCAGCAGCGTAGGACTAGCGGGGGGGCCTGATGAGCAGTTCTTC	CASSVGLAGGPDEQFF
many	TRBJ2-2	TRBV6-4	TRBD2	TGTGCCAGCTCACTAGCGGACACCGGGGAGCTGTTTTTT	CASSLADTGELFF
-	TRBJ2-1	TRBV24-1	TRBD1	TGTGCCACCAGTGATACGACAGGGTCAGGCAATGAGCAGTTCTTC	CATSDTTGSGNEQFF
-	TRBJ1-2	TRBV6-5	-	TGTGCCAGCAGCCGCAAGACAGGCTATGGCTACACCTTC	CASSRKTGYGYTF
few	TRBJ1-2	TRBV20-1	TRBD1	TGCAGTGCTAGGAGGGGCCCGGACAGGAACTATGGCTACACCTTC	CSARRGPDRNYGYTF
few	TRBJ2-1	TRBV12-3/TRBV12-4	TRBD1	TGTGCCAGCAGCGAAAACAGGGGATCCTACAATGAGCAGTTCTTC	CASSENRGSYNEQFF
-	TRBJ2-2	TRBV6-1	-	TGTGCCAGCAGTGAATTAGGCGGGTCGAACACCGGGGAGCTGTTTTTT	CASSELGGSNTGELFF
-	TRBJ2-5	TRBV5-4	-	TGTGCCAGCAGCTACAAGGGCGAAGAGACCCAGTACTTC	CASSYKGEETQYF
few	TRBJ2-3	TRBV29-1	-	TGCAGCGTTGACGGGCTCCGCACAGATACGCAGTATTTT	CSVDGLRTDTQYF
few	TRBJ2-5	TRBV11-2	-	TGTGCCAGCAGCTTAGGCCCCACAGAGACCCAGTACTTC	CASSLGPTETQYF
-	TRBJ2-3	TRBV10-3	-	TGTGCCATCAGTGAGGGAGGAGCGTCCACAGATACGCAGTATTTT	CAISEGGASTDTQYF
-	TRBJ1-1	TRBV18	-	TGTGCCAGCTCATTTACCGGGGCGCCCAGTAACACTGAAGCTTTCTTT	CASSFTGAPSNTEAFF
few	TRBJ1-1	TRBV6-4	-	TGTGCCAGCAGTGACCGGGACAACACTGAAGCTTTCTTT	CASSDRDNTEAFF
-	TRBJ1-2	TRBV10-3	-	TGTGCCATCAGTGATAAAAGGGCGTATGGCTACACCTTC	CAISDKRAYGYTF
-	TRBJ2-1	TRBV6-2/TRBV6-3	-	TGTGCCAGCACCCTAGCCTCTGAGCAGTTCTTC	CASTLASEQFF
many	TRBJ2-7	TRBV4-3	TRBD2	TGCGCCAGCAGCCAAGATCGAACTAGCGGATTCTACGAGCAGTACTTC	CASSQDRTSGFYEQYF
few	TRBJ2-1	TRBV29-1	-	TGCAGCGCCCGGGGGTTCTTGAATGAGCAGTTCTTC	CSARGFLNEQFF